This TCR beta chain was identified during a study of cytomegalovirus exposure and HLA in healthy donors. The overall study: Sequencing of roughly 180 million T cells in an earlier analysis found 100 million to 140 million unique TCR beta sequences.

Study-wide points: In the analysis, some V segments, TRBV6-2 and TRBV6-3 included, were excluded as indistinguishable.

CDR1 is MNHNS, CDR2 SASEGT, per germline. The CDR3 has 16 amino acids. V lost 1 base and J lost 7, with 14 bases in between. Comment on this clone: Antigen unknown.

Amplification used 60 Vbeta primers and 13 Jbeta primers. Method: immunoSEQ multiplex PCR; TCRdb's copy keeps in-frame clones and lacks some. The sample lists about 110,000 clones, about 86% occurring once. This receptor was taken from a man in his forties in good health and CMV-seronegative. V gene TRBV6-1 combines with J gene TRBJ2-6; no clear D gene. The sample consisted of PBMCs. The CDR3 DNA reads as TGTGCCAGCAGTGAAGTGCCAGTTCAAATTGCCAACGTCCTGACTTTC. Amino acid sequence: CASSEVPVQIANVLTF.